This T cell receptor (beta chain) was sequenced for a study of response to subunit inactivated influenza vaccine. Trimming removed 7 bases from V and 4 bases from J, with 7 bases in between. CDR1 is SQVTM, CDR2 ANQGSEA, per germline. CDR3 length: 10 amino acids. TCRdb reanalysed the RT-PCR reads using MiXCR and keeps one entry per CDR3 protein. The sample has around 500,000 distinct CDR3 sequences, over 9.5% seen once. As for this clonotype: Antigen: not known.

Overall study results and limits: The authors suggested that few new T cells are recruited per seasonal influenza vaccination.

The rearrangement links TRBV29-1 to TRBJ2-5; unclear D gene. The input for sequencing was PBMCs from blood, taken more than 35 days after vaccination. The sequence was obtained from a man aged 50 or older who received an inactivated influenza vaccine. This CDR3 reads CSGKTETQYF. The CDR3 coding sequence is TGCAGCGGAAAGACAGAGACCCAGTACTTC.